This T cell receptor beta chain is from a study of cytomegalovirus exposure and HLA in healthy donors. Study-wide background: From 150 million to 200 million T cells, an earlier analysis saw some 120 million unique TCR beta sequences. As released early, the data held some 80 million unique TCRs from HLA-typed donors.

The V and J ends lost 0 bases and 9 bases respectively, with 22 bases between them. The germline CDR1 and CDR2 sequences are SGHRS and YFSETQ. The length of the CDR3 is 16 residues. PCR was performed using 60 Vbeta and 13 Jbeta primers. TCRdb's copy holds only in-frame clones and misses some; the assay was immunoSEQ multiplex PCR. The repertoire holds some 220,000 clones, approximately 90% seen once, with roughly 1% in the top ten. The receptor was isolated from a woman between 18 and 30 years old in good health and CMV-seronegative. The sequencing sample was made of PBMCs. V usage is TRBV5-1 and J usage is TRBJ2-7, with D perhaps TRBD1 (5 bases). The CDR3 spells CASSLEARGANWGQYF. CDR3 in DNA: TGCGCCAGCAGCTTGGAAGCCCGTGGGGCAAATTGGGGGCAGTACTTC.